Below are 25 T cell receptor beta chains sequenced from a single sample in a study of response to subunit inactivated influenza vaccine. TCRdb recomputed calls from the RT-PCR reads with MiXCR, one row per CDR3 protein. The data show 650,000 to 800,000 distinct CDR3 sequences, approximately 15% seen once. Sample: PBMCs from blood, taken about 14 days before vaccination. Receptors were obtained from a middle-aged man who received an inactivated influenza vaccine.

The sample holds many counts of this clonotype. This chain uses TRBV7-3 with TRBJ2-1; a possible D gene is TRBD1 (6 bases). From germline, CDR1 is SGHTA and CDR2 FQGTGA. Trimming shortened V by 5 bases and J by 6 bases, and 11 bases separated the two germline ends. This CDR3 has 13 amino acids. The DNA of the CDR3 is TGTGCCAGCAGCCCATGGGGGCTCAATGAGCAGTTCTTC. Amino acid sequence: CASSPWGLNEQFF.

The sample holds a few counts of this clonotype. V is TRBV6-2 or TRBV6-3 and J is TRBJ1-5; D remains unclear. CDR1 and CDR2 (germline): MNHEY, SVGEGT. V lost 3 bases, J lost 4 bases, and 10 bases lay in between. The CDR3 runs 14 residues. CDR3 protein: CASSYLAGNQPQHF. CDR3 bases: TGTGCCAGCAGTTATCTGGCGGGAAATCAGCCCCAGCATTTT.

This chain connects TRBV5-4 to TRBJ2-7, with a possible D match to TRBD1 (6 bases). This CDR3 comprises 14 residues. V dropped 2 bases and J dropped 2 bases, with 11 bases sitting between them. Germline V gene data show CDR1 as SGHNT and CDR2 as YYREEE (reference sequence). Here the CDR3 reads CASSFVDSPYEQYF. CDR3 DNA: TGTGCCAGCAGCTTTGTGGACAGTCCCTACGAGCAGTACTTC.

V is TRBV14 and J is TRBJ1-2; D remains ambiguous. The CDR3 has 14 amino acids. Trimming removed 1 base at V and 8 bases at J, with 14 bases between. CDR1 is SGHDN and CDR2 is FVKESK in the germline V gene. The CDR3 sequence: CASSQGTAYRGYTF. The CDR3 DNA follows: TGTGCCAGCAGCCAAGGGACGGCTTATCGGGGCTACACCTTC.

This clonotype was counted only a few times. V and J are TRBV10-3 and TRBJ2-1; D may be TRBD2 (5 bases). CDR3 length: 14 residues. Germline V lookup: CDR1 ENHRY, CDR2 SYGVKD. V dropped 2 bases and J dropped 8 bases, with 13 bases sitting between them. CDR3 in DNA: TGTGCCATCAGTGAGCCTTCAACTAGGTATGAGCAGTTCTTC. Protein product: CAISEPSTRYEQFF.

This clonotype was picked up many times. The chain uses TRBV12-3 or TRBV12-4 and TRBJ2-2, with 9 bases matching TRBD2. This CDR3 has 16 residues. V lost 6 bases and J lost 2; bases outside the gene matches: 7. In DNA, the CDR3 is TGTGCCAGCAGCCCAATAGCGGGAGTTAACACCGGGGAGCTGTTTTTT. Its protein product is CASSPIAGVNTGELFF.

V gene TRBV6-2 or TRBV6-3 combines with J gene TRBJ2-3; the D gene is possibly TRBD1 (6 bases). The CDR3 spans 16 residues. CDR1 is MNHEY and CDR2 is SVGEGT in the germline V gene. Deletions cut 7 bases from V and 0 bases from J, with 17 bases between. In DNA form, the CDR3 reads TGTGCCAGCACCACTCGAGGGGGACCTAGCACAGATACGCAGTATTTT. It is translated as CASTTRGGPSTDTQYF.

The J gene is TRBJ2-5, the V gene TRBV6-2 or TRBV6-3, with D tentatively TRBD1 or TRBD2 (5 bases each). Trimming took 5 bases from V and 9 from J, leaving 13 bases between them. Per germline, CDR1 MNHEY and CDR2 SVGEGT. The CDR3 length is 12 residues. The CDR3 bases are TGTGCCAGCAGTCCTCCATTGGGGGCCCAGTACTTC. Residues: CASSPPLGAQYF.

Worth noting for this clonotype: A much more abundant neighbour one base away suggests this may be a read error. The chain carries TRBV20-1 and TRBJ1-6, with D maybe TRBD1 (6 bases). This CDR3 is built from 17 residues. The V gene's germline CDR1 is DFQATT and CDR2 SNEGSKA (reference sequence). This chain's CDR3 is CCARDLQGLSLNSPLHF. CDR3 in DNA: TGCTGTGCTAGAGATCTACAGGGACTATCTCTTAATTCACCCCTCCACTTT.

The rearrangement uses TRBV20-1 and TRBJ2-7; no firm D call. This CDR3 region has 11 residues. Between the trimmed V and J ends, which lost 3 bases and 4 bases, there was a span of 7 bases. CDR1 and CDR2 from the germline V gene are DFQATT and SNEGSKA (reference sequence). In nucleotides, the CDR3 is TGCAGTGCTAGTTTGGCATACGAGCAGTACTTC. Amino acid sequence: CSASLAYEQYF.

The chain employs TRBV7-8 and TRBJ2-1, with TRBD2 matching 9 bases. The CDR3 is made up of 16 amino acids. Losses at the gene ends were 5 bases for V and 5 bases for J; bases not matched to a gene: 10. The germline V gene encodes CDR1 SGHVS and CDR2 FQNEAQ. The CDR3 reads CASSHSRLADNNEQFF. In nucleotides, the CDR3 is TGTGCCAGCAGCCACTCCCGACTAGCGGATAACAATGAGCAGTTCTTC.

The chain couples TRBV20-1 to TRBJ2-1, with D perhaps matching TRBD2 (6 bases). From germline, CDR1 is DFQATT and CDR2 SNEGSKA (reference sequence). V was clipped by 5 bases and J by 0 bases, with 29 bases between them. This CDR3 has 20 residues. The CDR3 region has the DNA TGCAGTGCTTCTGCGGTGCCGACGGGGGAGCGGCCGAGCTCCTACAATGAGCAGTTCTTC. The encoded protein is CSASAVPTGERPSSYNEQFF.

Only a few counts were recorded for this clonotype. The rearrangement joins TRBV28 to TRBJ2-1, with D tentatively TRBD1 (6 bases). V was trimmed by 3 bases and J by 9 bases, leaving 18 bases between them. The length of the CDR3 is 15 residues. Germline values: CDR1 MDHEN, CDR2 SYDVKM. The CDR3 spells CASSFRGQGFFEQFF. In DNA, the CDR3 is TGTGCCAGCAGTTTCCGGGGACAAGGATTCTTTGAGCAGTTCTTC.

The chain is built from TRBV28 and TRBJ2-2, with a possible D match to TRBD1 (5 bases). V lost 9 bases and J 6 bases, leaving 8 bases between the germline ends. Germline V gene data show CDR1 as MDHEN and CDR2 as SYDVKM. The CDR3 has 11 amino acids. The CDR3: CASQGPGELFF. The CDR3 DNA sequence: TGTGCCAGTCAGGGCCCCGGGGAGCTGTTTTTT.

This clonotype has only a few counts. J is TRBJ2-2 and V is TRBV2; D is unclear. This CDR3 comprises 13 residues. Trimming removed 6 bases at V and 7 bases at J, with 12 bases between. Germline V gene data show CDR1 as SNHLY and CDR2 as FYNNEI. Here the CDR3 reads CASSVGRGGELFF. The CDR3 bases are TGTGCCAGCAGCGTAGGACGTGGCGGGGAGCTGTTTTTT.

The chain is built from TRBV6-2 or TRBV6-3 and TRBJ2-7; 10 nucleotides line up with TRBD2. Germline CDR1 is MNHEY and CDR2 is SVGEGT. CDR3 length: 16 amino acids. Trimming removed 4 bases from V and 4 bases from J; junction bases left unmatched: 10. CDR3 nucleotide sequence: TGTGCCAGCAGTTCCGTCGGTCTACTAGCGGGGTACGAGCAGTACTTC. Its translation: CASSSVGLLAGYEQYF.

The rearrangement uses TRBV6-5 and TRBJ1-1; possible D gene TRBD1, 5 bases. The CDR3 totals 16 residues. Germline V gives CDR1 MNHEY, CDR2 SVGAGI. V was shortened by 2 bases and J by 0 bases, with 13 bases between the two germline ends. CDR3 DNA: TGTGCCAGCAGTTACCCGACTCAGGGATTGAACACTGAAGCTTTCTTT. Translating gives CASSYPTQGLNTEAFF.

The chain uses TRBV5-5 and TRBJ2-7; perhaps TRBD1 as D (5 bases). The CDR3 contains 12 residues. Germline V CDR1 and CDR2: SGHKS, YYEKEE (reference sequence). V was clipped by 4 bases and J by 5 bases, with 10 bases between them. The CDR3 sequence: CASSLSGNEQYF. The CDR3 coding sequence is TGTGCCAGCAGCCTTTCAGGGAACGAGCAGTACTTC.

The rearrangement joins TRBV27 to TRBJ2-1; D is ambiguous. Germline values: CDR1 MNHEY, CDR2 SMNVEV (reference sequence). The V gene lost 4 bases and the J gene lost 0 bases, with 10 bases spanning the gap. This CDR3 comprises 15 residues. CDR3 DNA: TGTGCCAGCAGTTCGCGGTGGAGCTCCTACAATGAGCAGTTCTTC. Encoded protein: CASSSRWSSYNEQFF.

This clonotype showed up just a few times. This sequence joins TRBV12-3 or TRBV12-4 and TRBJ2-7; D ambiguous. V lost 3 bases and J 0 bases, leaving 3 bases between the germline ends. The CDR3 consists of 12 residues. Written as DNA, the CDR3 is TGTGCCAGCAGTTTTACCTCCTACGAGCAGTACTTC. This codes for CASSFTSYEQYF.

This clonotype showed up just a few times. V gene TRBV20-1 combines with J gene TRBJ1-1; 9 bases match TRBD1. The germline CDR1 and CDR2 sequences are DFQATT and SNEGSKA (reference sequence). The V and J ends lost 2 bases and 1 base, in that order; junction bases with no gene match: 14. This CDR3 is built from 18 residues. The CDR3: CSARSLGQGIAGNTEAFF. DNA of the CDR3: TGCAGTGCTAGATCTCTAGGACAGGGGATAGCGGGGAACACTGAAGCTTTCTTT.

This clonotype was picked up a small number of times. The rearrangement joins TRBV11-2 to TRBJ2-3; TRBD2 aligns across 8 bases. The CDR3 is 17 amino acids. CDR1 and CDR2 from the germline V gene are SGHAT and FQNNGV. V lost 5 bases and J lost 3; bases outside the gene matches: 13. The CDR3 region is CASSPGVAGGSTDTQYF. The DNA of the CDR3 is TGTGCCAGCAGCCCGGGGGTTGCGGGAGGATCAACAGATACGCAGTATTTT.

This sequence joins TRBV6-5 and TRBJ2-1, with a weak D call TRBD1 (6 bases). V shed 2 bases and J shed 3 bases, with 11 bases lying between them. This CDR3 spans 15 amino acids. Germline CDR1 MNHEY, CDR2 SVGAGI. CDR3 DNA: TGTGCCAGCAGTTACCTCCCACAGGGCTACAATGAGCAGTTCTTC. Translation: CASSYLPQGYNEQFF.

This clonotype was picked up a small number of times. The rearrangement uses TRBV4-3 and TRBJ2-5; possibly TRBD1 for D (6 bases). CDR3 size: 13 residues. The germline CDR1 and CDR2 sequences are LGHNA and YSLEER. Trimming took off 1 base at V and 4 bases at J, with 7 bases between the two ends. CDR3 sequence reads: CASSQGDTETQYF. The CDR3 DNA follows: TGCGCCAGCAGCCAAGGGGACACAGAGACCCAGTACTTC.

This clonotype was observed at least ten times. The rearrangement joins TRBV28 to TRBJ1-4, with a tentative D call TRBD1 (6 bases). Germline CDR1 is MDHEN and CDR2 is SYDVKM. Trimming left V 4 bases short and J 3 bases short, with 21 bases between. The CDR3 extends over 18 amino acids. CDR3: CASSSFRGRGWANEKLFF. CDR3 nucleotides: TGTGCCAGCAGTTCATTCAGGGGCCGAGGGTGGGCTAATGAAAAACTGTTTTTT.